This is a list of T cell receptor beta chains from one sample in a study of type 1 regulatory T cells. For these TCRs, the target antigens are not known. From the reads, TCRdb called clonotypes with MiXCR, one entry per CDR3 protein. The sample gives some 71,000 distinct CDR3 sequences, less than 25% of which show up once; roughly 8% is in the top ten. The sequencing sample was made of cultured type 1 regulatory T (Tr1) cells, either the whole culture or a sorted fraction (not recorded which). All receptors derive from a human donor in good health. Each CDR3 is given with its conserved first and last residue. Fields, in order: J gene, D gene, clone size, V gene, CDR3 protein, CDR3 DNA. A D gene is named only where the DNA matches it firmly. The size field is filled for only some rows; it gives once, few, many or a size class.

j_gene: TRBJ2-1
d_gene: TRBD2
abundance: NA
v_gene: TRBV5-5
CDR3aa: CASSPTSGEYNEQFF
CDR3nt: TGTGCCAGCAGCCCTACTAGCGGGGAATACAATGAGCAGTTCTTC

j_gene: TRBJ2-7
d_gene: NA
abundance: few
v_gene: TRBV5-1
CDR3aa: CASSLGPNPYEQYF
CDR3nt: TGCGCCAGCAGCTTGGGACCTAACCCCTACGAGCAGTACTTC

j_gene: TRBJ1-1
d_gene: NA
abundance: few
v_gene: TRBV7-3
CDR3aa: CASSLWQGTTEAFF
CDR3nt: TGTGCCAGCAGCTTATGGCAGGGGACCACTGAAGCTTTCTTT

j_gene: TRBJ2-5
d_gene: TRBD1
abundance: few
v_gene: TRBV20-1
CDR3aa: CSASTPGGQETQYF
CDR3nt: TGCAGTGCTAGTACCCCAGGGGGCCAAGAGACCCAGTACTTC

j_gene: TRBJ2-2
d_gene: TRBD2
abundance: few
v_gene: TRBV2
CDR3aa: CASSSLAGESGTGELFF
CDR3nt: TGTGCCAGCAGCTCCCTAGCGGGAGAGTCGGGGACCGGGGAGCTGTTTTTT

j_gene: TRBJ1-2
d_gene: NA
abundance: NA
v_gene: TRBV14
CDR3aa: CASSRNTPGGYTF
CDR3nt: TGTGCCAGCAGCCGAAACACACCAGGTGGCTACACCTTC

j_gene: TRBJ2-3
d_gene: TRBD2
abundance: NA
v_gene: TRBV30
CDR3aa: CAWSLGGRTDTQYF
CDR3nt: TGTGCCTGGAGTCTGGGGGGGAGAACAGATACGCAGTATTTT

j_gene: TRBJ2-2
d_gene: NA
abundance: NA
v_gene: TRBV5-1
CDR3aa: CASSFGNTGELSF
CDR3nt: TGCGCCAGCAGCTTCGGGAATACCGGGGAGCTGTCTTTT

j_gene: TRBJ2-7
d_gene: NA
abundance: few
v_gene: TRBV7-9
CDR3aa: CASSFTIGAYEQYF
CDR3nt: TGTGCCAGCAGCTTCACGATAGGCGCCTACGAGCAGTACTTC

j_gene: TRBJ2-1
d_gene: NA
abundance: NA
v_gene: TRBV6-6
CDR3aa: CASRGTGFLEQFF
CDR3nt: TGTGCCAGCAGGGGGACGGGATTTCTGGAGCAGTTCTTC

j_gene: TRBJ2-7
d_gene: NA
abundance: NA
v_gene: TRBV5-1
CDR3aa: CASSSLRETYEQYF
CDR3nt: TGCGCCAGCAGCTCCCTAAGGGAGACCTACGAGCAGTACTTC

j_gene: TRBJ2-7
d_gene: NA
abundance: NA
v_gene: TRBV20-1
CDR3aa: CSARPPADLYEQYF
CDR3nt: TGCAGTGCTCGCCCCCCAGCGGACCTTTACGAGCAGTACTTC